This is a list of T cell receptor beta chains from one sample in a study of neurological immune-mediated disorders. Each CDR3 protein gets one entry after TCRdb re-called the 5' RACE reads with MiXCR. The top ten hold roughly 2% of the sample, which has more than 50,000 distinct CDR3 sequences, roughly 4% seen once. Sequencing was carried out using PBMCs. All receptors come from a woman aged 45-60 years with multiple sclerosis. The CDR3 runs from the conserved cysteine through the conserved F or W. The D gene is left open where the match is weak. Size tells how often a clone was seen, or its class if it is expanded.

j_call d_call v_call clone_size cdr3_aa cdr3_nt
TRBJ2-4 TRBD1 TRBV4-2 many CASSQDRGLAKNIQYF TGTGCCAGCAGCCAAGACAGGGGGCTAGCCAAAAACATTCAGTACTTC
TRBJ2-6 . TRBV20-1 many CSATGPTRANVLTF TGCAGTGCTACCGGGCCAACTCGAGCCAACGTCCTGACTTTC
TRBJ2-5 . TRBV5-5 many CASSARGFAETQYF TGTGCCAGCAGCGCCCGAGGGTTTGCAGAGACCCAGTACTTC
TRBJ2-3 TRBD2 TRBV7-3 many CASSKTGTSGADTQYF TGTGCCAGCAGCAAAACCGGGACTAGCGGGGCAGATACGCAGTATTTT
TRBJ2-7 . TRBV27 few CASSFGQGGEQYF TGTGCCAGCAGTTTTGGCCAGGGTGGCGAGCAGTACTTC
TRBJ2-1 . TRBV20-1 many CSARDGGYEQFF TGCAGTGCTAGAGATGGGGGTTATGAGCAGTTCTTC
TRBJ2-7 . TRBV29-1 many CSVNTVEYEQYF TGCAGCGTTAATACAGTTGAGTACGAGCAGTACTTC
TRBJ2-3 . TRBV7-9 many CASSLGIGGVEADTQYF TGTGCCAGCAGCTTAGGCATCGGGGGAGTGGAGGCAGATACGCAGTATTTT
TRBJ1-1 . TRBV3-1 many CASSVGTPWNTEAFF TGTGCCAGCAGCGTCGGGACACCCTGGAACACTGAAGCTTTCTTT
TRBJ2-1 . TRBV7-8 few CASSPRTGKFYNEQFF TGTGCCAGCAGCCCACGAACAGGGAAGTTCTACAATGAGCAGTTCTTC
TRBJ2-3 TRBD2 TRBV20-1 few CSASSGTSGSPDTQYF TGCAGTGCTAGTTCCGGGACTAGCGGGAGTCCAGATACGCAGTATTTT
TRBJ1-3 . TRBV27 few CASSFTATGNTIYF TGTGCCAGCAGTTTCACAGCAACTGGAAACACCATATATTTT
TRBJ2-6 TRBD1 TRBV12-3/TRBV12-4 many CASSPTRQGLGANVLTF TGTGCCAGCAGTCCGACGAGACAGGGGCTCGGGGCCAACGTCCTGACTTTC
TRBJ2-5 TRBD2 TRBV2 many CASTSLAGDGETQYF TGTGCCAGCACTTCACTAGCGGGAGATGGGGAGACCCAGTACTTC
TRBJ1-5 . TRBV15 many CATSSGLYSNQPQHF TGTGCCACCAGTTCTGGTCTCTATAGCAATCAGCCCCAGCATTTT